This is a list of T cell receptor beta chains from one sample in a study of siplizumab effects on memory and regulatory T cells. Assay used: immunoSEQ multiplex PCR; TCRdb lists only in-frame clones, some missing. Of tens of thousands of clones in the sample, roughly 89% were seen once. The sequencing input was Tregs sorted from blood. These receptors all stem from a human donor in good health. The CDR3 runs from the conserved cysteine through the conserved F or W. A D gene is named only where the DNA matches it firmly. Part of the rows lack a size; the others show once, few, many or a class for expanded clones.

abundance: -; v_gene: TRBV6-1; d_gene: -; j_gene: TRBJ2-1; CDR3aa: CASSARGLNEQFF; CDR3nt: TGTGCCAGCAGTGCCCGGGGACTCAATGAGCAGTTCTTC
abundance: -; v_gene: TRBV7-3; d_gene: -; j_gene: TRBJ2-3; CDR3aa: CASSPRGLATDTQYF; CDR3nt: TGTGCCAGCAGCCCGCGGGGGCTAGCCACAGATACGCAGTATTTT
abundance: once; v_gene: TRBV11-2; d_gene: -; j_gene: TRBJ2-5; CDR3aa: CASSLVGETQYF; CDR3nt: TGTGCCAGCAGCTTAGTGGGAGAGACCCAGTACTTC
abundance: -; v_gene: TRBV5-7; d_gene: -; j_gene: TRBJ2-7; CDR3aa: CASSLTGLPYEQYF; CDR3nt: TGTGCCAGCAGCTTGACAGGGTTGCCCTACGAGCAGTACTTC
abundance: -; v_gene: TRBV19; d_gene: -; j_gene: TRBJ1-2; CDR3aa: CASRITGGYTF; CDR3nt: TGTGCCAGTAGAATCACCGGAGGCTACACCTTC
abundance: -; v_gene: TRBV11-2; d_gene: -; j_gene: TRBJ1-1; CDR3aa: CASSLVREWVDTEAFF; CDR3nt: TGTGCCAGCAGCTTAGTCCGGGAGTGGGTTGATACTGAAGCTTTCTTT
abundance: -; v_gene: TRBV10-1; d_gene: -; j_gene: TRBJ2-2; CDR3aa: CASSERTPAGELFF; CDR3nt: TGCGCCAGCAGTGAGAGGACTCCCGCCGGGGAGCTGTTTTTT
abundance: -; v_gene: TRBV7-2; d_gene: -; j_gene: TRBJ1-2; CDR3aa: CASSLSSQSSYGYTF; CDR3nt: TGTGCCAGCAGCTTGAGTTCACAGTCTAGCTATGGCTACACCTTC
abundance: once; v_gene: TRBV6-6; d_gene: -; j_gene: TRBJ1-3; CDR3aa: CASRAGNTIYF; CDR3nt: TGTGCCAGCAGGGCTGGAAACACCATATATTTT
abundance: -; v_gene: TRBV19; d_gene: -; j_gene: TRBJ2-7; CDR3aa: CASSMAVIGVYEQYF; CDR3nt: TGTGCCAGTAGTATGGCCGTTATAGGGGTTTACGAGCAGTACTTC
abundance: few; v_gene: TRBV18; d_gene: -; j_gene: TRBJ1-1; CDR3aa: CASSQASEAFF; CDR3nt: TGTGCCAGCTCCCAAGCCTCGGAAGCTTTCTTT
abundance: -; v_gene: TRBV10-3; d_gene: -; j_gene: TRBJ2-7; CDR3aa: CAISESPYEQYF; CDR3nt: TGTGCCATCAGTGAGTCTCCCTACGAGCAGTACTTC
abundance: -; v_gene: TRBV4-3; d_gene: TRBD1; j_gene: TRBJ1-1; CDR3aa: CASSPGQAGVTEAFF; CDR3nt: TGCGCCAGCAGCCCGGGACAGGCGGGCGTCACTGAAGCTTTCTTT
abundance: -; v_gene: TRBV2; d_gene: -; j_gene: TRBJ2-7; CDR3aa: CASRVHGAAVPYEQYF; CDR3nt: TGTGCCAGCAGGGTCCACGGGGCCGCCGTCCCCTACGAGCAGTACTTC
abundance: -; v_gene: TRBV5-1; d_gene: TRBD2; j_gene: TRBJ2-7; CDR3aa: CASSPIAGGSHEQYF; CDR3nt: TGCGCCAGCAGCCCAATAGCGGGGGGGAGCCACGAGCAGTACTTC
abundance: -; v_gene: TRBV2; d_gene: -; j_gene: TRBJ1-2; CDR3aa: CASSDQVANYGYTF; CDR3nt: TGTGCCAGCAGTGACCAGGTGGCTAACTATGGCTACACCTTC
abundance: -; v_gene: TRBV5-1; d_gene: -; j_gene: TRBJ2-3; CDR3aa: CASTSVEYTDTQYF; CDR3nt: TGCGCCAGCACCTCGGTGGAGTACACAGATACGCAGTATTTT
abundance: -; v_gene: TRBV5-6; d_gene: -; j_gene: TRBJ1-1; CDR3aa: CASSLALDTEAFF; CDR3nt: TGTGCCAGCAGCTTGGCCTTGGACACTGAAGCTTTCTTT
abundance: -; v_gene: TRBV27; d_gene: TRBD1; j_gene: TRBJ2-7; CDR3aa: CASSSYGTGPYEQYF; CDR3nt: TGTGCCAGCAGTTCCTACGGGACAGGTCCCTACGAGCAGTACTTC
abundance: -; v_gene: TRBV30; d_gene: -; j_gene: TRBJ2-2; CDR3aa: CAWSPQGSGELFF; CDR3nt: TGTGCCTGGAGTCCGCAGGGGTCCGGGGAGCTGTTTTTT
abundance: few; v_gene: TRBV11-1; d_gene: -; j_gene: TRBJ2-4; CDR3aa: CASSLEGMVAKNIQYF; CDR3nt: TGTGCCAGCAGCTTGGAGGGGATGGTGGCCAAAAACATTCAGTACTTC
abundance: -; v_gene: TRBV7-6; d_gene: -; j_gene: TRBJ2-3; CDR3aa: CASSLDQLYTDTQYF; CDR3nt: TGTGCCAGCAGCTTAGACCAATTGTACACAGATACGCAGTATTTT
abundance: -; v_gene: TRBV5-6; d_gene: TRBD1; j_gene: TRBJ2-5; CDR3aa: CASSAVTGTGETQYF; CDR3nt: TGTGCCAGCAGCGCCGTGACAGGGACAGGGGAGACCCAGTACTTC
abundance: once; v_gene: TRBV27; d_gene: -; j_gene: TRBJ1-1; CDR3aa: CASSLSRVNTEAFF; CDR3nt: TGTGCCAGCAGTTTAAGTCGGGTGAACACTGAAGCTTTCTTT
abundance: -; v_gene: TRBV18; d_gene: -; j_gene: TRBJ1-4; CDR3aa: CASSPYPGTPGNEKLFF; CDR3nt: TGTGCCAGCTCACCCTACCCCGGGACGCCGGGTAATGAAAAACTGTTTTTT
abundance: -; v_gene: TRBV28; d_gene: -; j_gene: TRBJ2-4; CDR3aa: CASRGLNIQYF; CDR3nt: TGTGCCAGCAGGGGGCTCAACATTCAGTACTTC
abundance: -; v_gene: TRBV28; d_gene: -; j_gene: TRBJ1-2; CDR3aa: CASKLDRVPYGYTF; CDR3nt: TGTGCCAGCAAGCTGGACCGAGTACCATATGGCTACACCTTC
abundance: -; v_gene: TRBV5-1; d_gene: -; j_gene: TRBJ2-4; CDR3aa: CASRLAAENIQYF; CDR3nt: TGCGCCAGCAGGTTGGCCGCAGAAAACATTCAGTACTTC
abundance: few; v_gene: TRBV4-1; d_gene: -; j_gene: TRBJ2-7; CDR3aa: CASSYDEGQAYEQYF; CDR3nt: TGCGCCAGCAGTTACGATGAGGGACAAGCCTACGAGCAGTACTTC
abundance: -; v_gene: TRBV11-2; d_gene: -; j_gene: TRBJ2-1; CDR3aa: CASTLRGPNEQFF; CDR3nt: TGTGCCAGCACCTTGCGGGGGCCGAATGAGCAGTTCTTC
abundance: few; v_gene: TRBV7-6; d_gene: TRBD2; j_gene: TRBJ2-5; CDR3aa: CASSSGLAGGPKKTQYF; CDR3nt: TGTGCCAGCAGCTCCGGACTAGCGGGGGGCCCCAAGAAGACCCAGTACTTC
abundance: -; v_gene: TRBV7-2; d_gene: -; j_gene: TRBJ1-5; CDR3aa: CASSLGVVGISPQHF; CDR3nt: TGTGCCAGCAGCCTTGGCGTGGTGGGAATTTCGCCCCAGCATTTT
abundance: -; v_gene: TRBV5-1; d_gene: -; j_gene: TRBJ2-3; CDR3aa: CASSLGRDTQYF; CDR3nt: TGCGCCAGCAGCTTGGGTAGAGATACGCAGTATTTT
abundance: -; v_gene: TRBV6-1; d_gene: -; j_gene: TRBJ2-3; CDR3aa: CATAAVVGTDTQYF; CDR3nt: TGTGCCACAGCAGCGGTCGTGGGCACAGATACGCAGTATTTT
abundance: -; v_gene: TRBV9; d_gene: -; j_gene: TRBJ1-4; CDR3aa: CASSPTVATNEKLFF; CDR3nt: TGTGCCAGCAGCCCGACGGTAGCAACTAATGAAAAACTGTTTTTT
abundance: -; v_gene: TRBV5-1; d_gene: -; j_gene: TRBJ1-1; CDR3aa: CASGALGTGTEAFF; CDR3nt: TGCGCCAGCGGCGCCCTCGGGACGGGTACTGAAGCTTTCTTT
abundance: once; v_gene: TRBV6-1; d_gene: -; j_gene: TRBJ1-6; CDR3aa: CASSDRRTNSPLHF; CDR3nt: TGTGCCAGCAGTGATCGTAGGACAAATTCACCCCTCCACTTT